Presented here are 30 T cell receptor beta chains from one specimen sequenced in a study of T cell changes during pregnancy in multiple sclerosis. Sequencing was performed with immunoSEQ multiplex PCR; in TCRdb, only in-frame clones are kept and a portion is missing. The table includes tens of thousands of clones, 80% to 95% detected once. The specimen was peripheral blood, collected in the third trimester of pregnancy. The receptor set was obtained from a female donor in good health, enrolled as a control in a pregnancy study.

V and J are TRBV13 and TRBJ2-1, with D uncertain. This CDR3 is built from 15 residues. Trimming stripped 5 bases from V and 0 bases from J, with 11 bases between. The germline V gene encodes CDR1 PRHDT and CDR2 FYEKMQ (reference sequence). The CDR3 here is CASSPTYSSYNEQFF. Here the CDR3 DNA reads TGTGCCAGCAGCCCGACTTATAGCTCCTACAATGAGCAGTTCTTC.

The rearrangement uses TRBV27 and TRBJ2-1, with D perhaps TRBD2 (6 bases). Per the germline V gene, CDR1 is MNHEY and CDR2 is SMNVEV (reference sequence). V was clipped by 5 bases and J by 1 base, with 18 bases between them. The CDR3 contains 17 residues. CDR3 amino acids: CASSPRSRGVSYNEQFF. CDR3 bases: TGTGCCAGCAGTCCCCGCTCTCGCGGGGTATCCTACAATGAGCAGTTCTTC.

This clone occurred once. The rearrangement links TRBV19 to TRBJ2-7; 7 bases line up with TRBD1. V was pared by 6 bases and J by 6 bases, with 14 bases of the junction left unmatched. The CDR3 extends over 15 amino acids. Germline-derived CDR1 and CDR2 are LNHDA and SQIVND (reference sequence). In DNA form, the CDR3 reads TGTGCCAGTAGCCCCCCAGGACAGGTGGCCCTCGAGCAGTACTTC. It yields the protein CASSPPGQVALEQYF.

The genes are TRBV7-2 and TRBJ1-1; the match to TRBD1 covers 7 bases. V trimming: 4 bases; J trimming: 3 bases; junction bases outside the gene matches: 5. Looked up from germline, CDR1 is SGHTA and CDR2 is FQGNSA. CDR3 length equals 14 residues. The DNA for the CDR3 is TGTGCCAGCAGCTATGGGACAGAGTACACTGAAGCTTTCTTT. This gives the protein CASSYGTEYTEAFF.

The chain carries TRBV18 and TRBJ2-7, with D possibly matching TRBD2 (7 bases). The CDR3 consists of 15 residues. V shed 3 bases and J shed 0 bases, with 12 bases lying between them. CDR1 is KGHSH, CDR2 LQKENI, per germline. The DNA for the CDR3 is TGTGCCAGCTCACCCAGGGGAGGGAGCTCCTACGAGCAGTACTTC. Encoded protein: CASSPRGGSSYEQYF. The whole variable domain, filled in from reference TRBV18 and TRBJ2-7, reads NAGVMQNPRHLVRRRGQEARLRCSPMKGHSHVYWYRQLPEEGLKFMVYLQKENIIDESGMPKERFSAEFPKEGPSILRIQQVVRGDSAAYFCASSPRGGSSYEQYFGPGTRLTVT.

Here the CDR3 reads CASGGEASSSYEQYF. CDR3 nucleotides: TGTGCCAGCGGGGGCGAGGCTTCCAGCTCCTACGAGCAGTACTTC. The J gene is TRBJ2-7, the V gene TRBV16, with D possibly being TRBD1 (6 bases). Between the trimmed V and J ends, which lost 8 bases and 0 bases, there was a span of 17 bases. CDR1 KGHSY and CDR2 FQNENV come from the germline V gene. The CDR3 is made up of 15 amino acids.

This chain's CDR3 is CASSLFWDYEQFF. The CDR3, as DNA: TGTGCCAGCAGCTTATTTTGGGACTACGAGCAGTTCTTC. The rearrangement uses TRBV7-9 and TRBJ2-1; 7 positions match TRBD2. After removal of 2 bases from V and 10 bases from J, the junction contained 5 bases not matched to a gene. From germline, CDR1 is SEHNR and CDR2 FQNEAQ (reference sequence). The CDR3 runs 13 residues. The full variable domain, completed using reference TRBV7-9 and TRBJ2-1, is DTGVSQNPRHKITKRGQNVTFRCDPISEHNRLYWYRQTLGQGPEFLTYFQNEAQLEKSRLLSDRFSAERPKGSFSTLEIQRTEQGDSAMYLCASSLFWDYEQFFGPGTRLTVL.

The chain combines TRBV5-1 with TRBJ2-1, with TRBD2 identical over 13 bases. The CDR3 spans 17 residues. The J segment lost 9 bases and the V segment lost 0 bases, leaving 9 bases of the junction unmatched. Germline CDR1 SGHRS, CDR2 YFSETQ. CDR3: CASSLVSGLAGLVEQFF. In DNA, the CDR3 is TGCGCCAGCAGCTTGGTATCGGGACTAGCGGGACTGGTTGAGCAGTTCTTC.

This clone was picked up a small number of times. The chain uses TRBV6-1 and TRBJ2-3, with 7 bases aligning to TRBD2. Germline V lookup: CDR1 MNHNS, CDR2 SASEGT. The V gene end was trimmed by 2 bases and the J gene end by 4 bases; junction bases not matched to a gene: 9. This CDR3 is built from 16 residues. In DNA, the CDR3 is TGTGCCAGCAGTGAATCGCGGGGGAGTGGCGCAGATACGCAGTATTTT. It translates to CASSESRGSGADTQYF.

The chain employs TRBV2 and TRBJ2-3, with D possibly being TRBD2 (5 bases). Germline V CDR1 and CDR2: SNHLY, FYNNEI. The V gene lost 3 bases and the J gene lost 9 bases, with 7 bases spanning the gap. The CDR3 sequence is 11 residues long. CDR3 in DNA: TGTGCCAGCAGTGACGGCGGGACGCAGTATTTT. This encodes CASSDGGTQYF.

V and J are TRBV28 and TRBJ1-2, with 7 bases lining up with TRBD1. The CDR3 consists of 14 residues. The V gene's germline CDR1 is MDHEN and CDR2 SYDVKM. Trimming took 5 bases from V and 4 from J; bases not matched to a gene: 7. In nucleotides, the CDR3 is TGTGCCAGCAGTCCCGGGACAGTGCCCTATGGCTACACCTTC. This gives the protein CASSPGTVPYGYTF.

The CDR3 protein is CASSLAGQGAVGYTF. CDR3 nucleotide sequence: TGTGCCAGCAGCTTGGCCGGGCAGGGGGCGGTAGGCTACACCTTC. This sequence joins TRBV5-4 and TRBJ1-2; TRBD1 matches 8 bases. The CDR3 sequence is 15 residues long. V lost 0 bases to trimming and J lost 8 bases; unmatched junction nucleotides: 9. Germline CDR1 and CDR2: SGHNT and YYREEE (reference sequence).

The gene calls are TRBV6-5 and TRBJ2-3, with unresolved D. Trimming left V 10 bases short and J 3 bases short, with 14 bases between. Germline CDR1 and CDR2: MNHEY and SVGAGI. This CDR3 region has 13 residues. The CDR3 coding sequence is TGTGCCACCAGGTTATTGGAGACAGATACGCAGTATTTT. This codes for CATRLLETDTQYF.

The rearrangement uses TRBV6-1 and TRBJ2-3, with D perhaps TRBD2 (6 bases). CDR3 length: 14 residues. V lost 8 bases, J lost 0 bases, and 12 bases lay in between. Germline loops: CDR1 MNHNS, CDR2 SASEGT. CDR3 region: CASDVRESTDTQYF. In DNA, the CDR3 is TGTGCCAGCGATGTCCGGGAGAGCACAGATACGCAGTATTTT.

The chain couples TRBV13 to TRBJ2-2; no reliable D call. There are 16 residues in the CDR3. Germline V gene data show CDR1 as PRHDT and CDR2 as FYEKMQ (reference sequence). The V end was cut by 5 bases, the J end by 2 bases, with 15 bases between. The CDR3 sequence is CASSRTVRYNTGELFF. CDR3 DNA: TGTGCCAGCAGCCGTACAGTACGATACAACACCGGGGAGCTGTTTTTT.

The chain has TRBV19 and TRBJ1-6; 8 bases fit TRBD1. This CDR3 is built from 17 residues. Trimming at V came to 3 bases and at J to 7 bases, leaving 11 bases not matched to a gene. The germline V gene encodes CDR1 LNHDA and CDR2 SQIVND (reference sequence). CDR3 nucleotides: TGTGCCAGTAGTATGAGACCCCATCGACAGGGGAATTCACCCCTCCACTTT. Its protein is CASSMRPHRQGNSPLHF.

This clone has just one count. CDR3 bases: TGTGCCAGCAGCCCCAAGACTAGCGGGAGGGCCCTATACAATGAGCAGTTCTTC. This gives the protein CASSPKTSGRALYNEQFF. J is TRBJ2-1 and V is TRBV7-9; 14 bases align to TRBD2. Germline CDR1 SEHNR, CDR2 FQNEAQ (reference sequence). The CDR3 is 18 amino acids. V shed 5 bases and J 4 bases; nucleotides not matched to a gene: 10.

The J gene is TRBJ1-3, the V gene TRBV4-1; D may be TRBD1 (5 bases). V lost 3 bases and J lost 0, with 15 bases in between. The CDR3 covers 17 residues. Germline V gene sequence: CDR1 MGHRA, CDR2 YSYEKL. The CDR3 DNA follows: TGCGCCAGCAGCCAGCCCAGGCAGGGCCACTCTGGAAACACCATATATTTT. The encoded protein is CASSQPRQGHSGNTIYF.

This clone has a single count. V and J are TRBV28 and TRBJ2-6; TRBD2 is a possible D gene (6 bases). The germline CDR1 and CDR2 sequences are MDHEN and SYDVKM. V shed 6 bases and J shed 0 bases, with 9 bases lying between them. The CDR3 covers 15 residues. CDR3 DNA sequence: TGTGCCAGCAGGATTAGCGGCTCTGGGGCCAACGTCCTGACTTTC. It codes for CASRISGSGANVLTF.

The J gene is TRBJ2-7, the V gene TRBV19; TRBD2 agrees at 13 bases. CDR1 and CDR2 (germline): LNHDA, SQIVND (reference sequence). This CDR3 comprises 15 residues. The junction had 4 bases not matched to a gene; V was cut back by 5 bases and J by 3 bases. The CDR3 loop reads CASSLGLAGIYEQYF. CDR3 DNA sequence: TGTGCCAGTAGTTTGGGACTAGCGGGGATCTACGAGCAGTACTTC.

The chain links TRBV27 to TRBJ2-2; TRBD1 is a possible D gene (6 bases). V lost 7 bases and J lost 3, with 15 bases in between. Germline assignment: CDR1 MNHEY and CDR2 SMNVEV (reference sequence). The CDR3 has 15 residues. The CDR3 is CASIVPQGYTGELFF. In nucleotides, the CDR3 is TGTGCCAGCATCGTACCTCAGGGGTACACCGGGGAGCTGTTTTTT.

The rearrangement links TRBV4-2 to TRBJ2-3; D is perhaps TRBD2 (8 bases). CDR1 is LGHNA, CDR2 YNFKEQ, per germline. The CDR3 spans 18 residues. V was shortened by 0 bases and J by 11 bases, with 27 bases between the two germline ends. This CDR3 reads CASSQEWVERGPGGGQYF. DNA of the CDR3: TGTGCCAGCAGCCAAGAGTGGGTGGAGCGGGGGCCAGGGGGTGGGCAGTATTTT.

The chain combines TRBV7-2 with TRBJ1-1, with 8 bases matching TRBD1. The CDR3 runs 15 residues. After removal of 2 bases from V and 0 bases from J, the junction contained 2 bases not matched to a gene. From germline, CDR1 is SGHTA and CDR2 FQGNSA. The CDR3 loop reads CASSLTTGVNTEAFF. In DNA form, the CDR3 reads TGTGCCAGCAGCTTAACGACAGGGGTGAACACTGAAGCTTTCTTT.

This clone was counted a single time. The chain joins TRBV5-1 to TRBJ1-1, with TRBD1 matching over 10 bases. This CDR3 region has 16 residues. V lost 5 bases, J lost 1 base, and 8 bases stayed unmatched. Germline V gives CDR1 SGHRS, CDR2 YFSETQ. The chain's CDR3 is CASRLGQGEGNTEAFF. CDR3 coding DNA: TGCGCCAGCAGACTAGGACAGGGGGAAGGGAACACTGAAGCTTTCTTT. Complete variable domain (other parts from reference TRBV5-1 and TRBJ1-1): KAGVTQTPRYLIKTRGQQVTLSCSPISGHRSVSWYQQTPGQGLQFLFEYFSETQRNKGNFPGRFSGRQFSNSRSEMNVSTLELGDSALYLCASRLGQGEGNTEAFFGQGTRLTVV.

The chain carries TRBV4-1 and TRBJ2-5; 11 bases are shared with TRBD2. This CDR3 is 17 amino acids long. V lost 4 bases to trimming and J lost 3 bases; unmatched junction nucleotides: 10. CDR1 MGHRA and CDR2 YSYEKL come from the germline V gene. The CDR3 reads CASSRLPPGLAEETQYF. The CDR3 region has the DNA TGCGCCAGCAGCCGACTACCACCGGGACTAGCGGAAGAGACCCAGTACTTC.

The chain links TRBV28 to TRBJ1-2; 8 bases line up with TRBD1. Germline trimming cut 3 bases from V and 8 bases from J; bases unmatched to any gene: 2. The CDR3 runs 12 residues. CDR1 MDHEN and CDR2 SYDVKM come from the germline V gene. The CDR3 is CASSFRGRGYTF. The DNA of the CDR3 is TGTGCCAGCAGTTTCAGGGGGCGGGGCTACACCTTC.

The chain carries TRBV7-3 and TRBJ2-2, with D unresolved. CDR3 length equals 14 residues. Germline loops: CDR1 SGHTA, CDR2 FQGTGA. Trimming took 5 bases from V and 2 from J, leaving 9 bases between them. DNA for the CDR3: TGTGCCAGCAGCCCGAGGCCCAACACCGGGGAGCTGTTTTTT. This gives the protein CASSPRPNTGELFF.

The chain joins TRBV6-1 to TRBJ1-1; a weak D match, TRBD1 (6 bases). The CDR3 runs 12 residues. Germline V gene data show CDR1 as MNHNS and CDR2 as SASEGT. The V gene lost 11 bases and the J gene lost 3 bases, with 13 bases spanning the gap. The CDR3 nucleotides are TGTGCCGTCAAAGGGGGAGACACTGAAGCTTTCTTT. It is translated as CAVKGGDTEAFF.

The chain joins TRBV2 to TRBJ1-1, with a possible D match to TRBD1 (5 bases). Trimming left V 10 bases short and J 3 bases short, with 21 bases between. Germline-derived CDR1 and CDR2 are SNHLY and FYNNEI. The CDR3 has 15 residues. DNA of the CDR3: TGTGCCACCTGGGGGAGGGGAGATAAGGACACTGAAGCTTTCTTT. Protein sequence: CATWGRGDKDTEAFF.

The chain links TRBV2 to TRBJ2-7; possible D gene TRBD2, 6 bases. Trimming cost V 6 bases and J 0 bases, with 18 bases left between them. The V gene's germline CDR1 is SNHLY and CDR2 FYNNEI. The CDR3 has 16 residues. The CDR3 DNA sequence: TGTGCCAGCAGGCGAGAGCCGGGACTTGGCTCCTACGAGCAGTACTTC. Encoded protein: CASRREPGLGSYEQYF.